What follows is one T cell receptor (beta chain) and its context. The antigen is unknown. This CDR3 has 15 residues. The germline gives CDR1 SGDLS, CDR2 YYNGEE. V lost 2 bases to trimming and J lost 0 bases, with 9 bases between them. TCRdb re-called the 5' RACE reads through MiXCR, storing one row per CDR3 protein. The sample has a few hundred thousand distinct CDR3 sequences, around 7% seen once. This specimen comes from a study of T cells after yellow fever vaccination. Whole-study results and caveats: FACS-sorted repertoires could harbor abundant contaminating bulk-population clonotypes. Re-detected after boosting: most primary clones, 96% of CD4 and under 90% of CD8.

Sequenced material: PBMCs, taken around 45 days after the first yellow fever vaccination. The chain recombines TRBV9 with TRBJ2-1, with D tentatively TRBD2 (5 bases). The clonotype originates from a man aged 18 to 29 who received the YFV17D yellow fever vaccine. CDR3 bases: TGTGCCAGCAGCGTTTCGGGGAGCTCCTACAATGAGCAGTTCTTC. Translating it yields CASSVSGSSYNEQFF.